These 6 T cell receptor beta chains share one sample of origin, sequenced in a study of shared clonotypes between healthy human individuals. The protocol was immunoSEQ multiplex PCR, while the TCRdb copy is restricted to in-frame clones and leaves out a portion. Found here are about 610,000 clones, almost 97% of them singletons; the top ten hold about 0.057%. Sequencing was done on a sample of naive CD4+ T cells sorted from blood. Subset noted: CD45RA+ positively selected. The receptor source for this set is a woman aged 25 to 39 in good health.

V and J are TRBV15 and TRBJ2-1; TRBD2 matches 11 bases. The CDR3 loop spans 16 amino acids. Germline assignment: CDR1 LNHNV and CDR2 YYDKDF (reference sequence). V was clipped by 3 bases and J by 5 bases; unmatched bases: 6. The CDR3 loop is CATSRDLAGGDNEQFF. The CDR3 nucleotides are TGTGCCACCAGCAGGGACCTAGCGGGAGGCGACAATGAGCAGTTCTTC.

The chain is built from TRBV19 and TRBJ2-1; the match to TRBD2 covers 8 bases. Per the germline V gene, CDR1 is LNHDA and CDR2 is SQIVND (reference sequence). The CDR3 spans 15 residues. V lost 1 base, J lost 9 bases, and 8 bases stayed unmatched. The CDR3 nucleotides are TGTGCCAGTAGTATAGCCCCATTCGCGGGAGGTGAGCAGTTCTTC. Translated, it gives CASSIAPFAGGEQFF.

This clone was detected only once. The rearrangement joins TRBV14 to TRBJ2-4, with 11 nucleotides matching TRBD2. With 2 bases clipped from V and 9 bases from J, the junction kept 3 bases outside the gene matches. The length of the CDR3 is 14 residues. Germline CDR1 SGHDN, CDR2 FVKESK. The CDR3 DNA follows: TGTGCCAGCAGCCAAACTACTAGCGGGGGCATTCAGTACTTC. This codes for CASSQTTSGGIQYF.

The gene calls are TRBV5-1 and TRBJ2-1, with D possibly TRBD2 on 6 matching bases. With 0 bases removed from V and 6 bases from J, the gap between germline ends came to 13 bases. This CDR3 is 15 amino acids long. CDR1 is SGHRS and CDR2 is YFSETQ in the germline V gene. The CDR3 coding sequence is TGCGCCAGCAGCTTGGTAAGCGGGTCGATCAATGAGCAGTTCTTC. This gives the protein CASSLVSGSINEQFF.

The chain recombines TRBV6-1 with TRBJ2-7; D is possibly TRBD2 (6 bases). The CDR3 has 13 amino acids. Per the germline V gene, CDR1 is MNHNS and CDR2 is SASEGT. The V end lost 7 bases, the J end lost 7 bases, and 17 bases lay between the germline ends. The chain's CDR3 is CASTYVEAGEQYF. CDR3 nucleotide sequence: TGTGCCAGCACTTACGTCGAGGCGGGAGAGCAGTACTTC.

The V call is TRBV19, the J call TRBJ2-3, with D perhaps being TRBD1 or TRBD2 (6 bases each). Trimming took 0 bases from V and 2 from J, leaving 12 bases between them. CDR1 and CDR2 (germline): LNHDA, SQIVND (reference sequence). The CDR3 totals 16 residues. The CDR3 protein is CASSIEGGLSTDTQYF. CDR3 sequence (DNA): TGTGCCAGTAGTATAGAAGGGGGGCTCTCCACAGATACGCAGTATTTT.